This T cell receptor beta chain derives from a study of tumor and adjacent non-tumor tissue in lung cancer. General study results and limits: Compared with tumor, normal lung showed significantly lower TCR diversity.

TCRbeta libraries were built with three rounds of nested PCR, modified from ARM-PCR. One entry per CDR3 protein, called by TCRdb with MiXCR from the multiplex PCR reads. The sample yields approximately 120,000 distinct CDR3 sequences, over 55% seen once. About this clonotype: Its target is not known. Given a much more abundant clone one base away, this may be a read error.

No cell sorting was done before RNA was extracted from the tissue. The normal lung tissue was taken more than 3 cm from the tumor edge. Germline CDR1 and CDR2: SEHNR and FQNEAQ (reference sequence). After removal of 5 bases from V and 7 bases from J, the junction contained 11 bases not matched to a gene. The CDR3 spans 15 residues. Sequencing was done on a sample of distant non-tumor lung tissue. The sequence was collected from a man in his 60s with non-small cell lung cancer. The chain couples TRBV7-9 to TRBJ1-1; the match to TRBD1 covers 9 bases. CDR3 amino acids: CASSPTGTGRIEAFF. In DNA, the CDR3 is TGTGCCAGCAGCCCTACTGGGACAGGGAGGATTGAAGCTTTCTTT.